The T cell receptor beta chain under discussion was sequenced for a study of blood T cell repertoires in COVID-19. Study at large: COVID-19 samples collected from the United States, Italy and Spain covered acute and convalescent phases.

The CDR3 totals 13 residues. J gave up 10 bases and V 10 bases, and 8 bases lay outside the gene matches. CDR1 SNHLY and CDR2 FYNNEI come from the germline V gene. Assay: immunoSEQ multiplex PCR; the TCRdb copy retains only in-frame clones and omits some. The table has around 130,000 clones, around four fifths seen once. This clonotype was obtained from a middle-aged man with active or convalescent COVID-19. The V call is TRBV2, the J call TRBJ1-4; TRBD1 matches at 11 bases. The sequencing sample was made of peripheral blood. CDR3 residues: CAKRGQGEGKLFF. The CDR3 DNA follows: TGTGCCAAGCGGGGACAGGGGGAGGGAAAACTGTTTTTT.